The 15 T cell receptor beta chains given below trace back to one sample, sequenced in a study of immune evolution from preneoplasia to lung adenocarcinoma. The table came from immunoSEQ multiplex PCR; TCRdb's copy has only in-frame clones and leaves some out. The data show 10,000 or so clones, around 79% seen once. The sequencing input was FFPE minimally invasive lung adenocarcinoma tissue. These receptors were taken from a donor aged 70 or over with lung adenocarcinoma.

The rearrangement uses TRBV5-1 and TRBJ1-3; D might be TRBD1 (5 bases). Trimming removed 1 base from V and 1 base from J, with 9 bases in between. The CDR3 runs 15 residues. Germline CDR1 SGHRS, CDR2 YFSETQ. In DNA form, the CDR3 reads TGCGCCAGCAGCTTGAGCGGGGGATCTGGAAACACCATATATTTT. Translation gives CASSLSGGSGNTIYF. The full variable domain, completed using reference TRBV5-1 and TRBJ1-3, is KAGVTQTPRYLIKTRGQQVTLSCSPISGHRSVSWYQQTPGQGLQFLFEYFSETQRNKGNFPGRFSGRQFSNSRSEMNVSTLELGDSALYLCASSLSGGSGNTIYFGEGSWLTVV.

The chain links TRBV6-5 to TRBJ1-2; the D is unclear. The CDR3 runs to 13 residues. CDR1 MNHEY and CDR2 SVGAGI come from the germline V gene. The germline V and J ends were trimmed by 2 bases and 4 bases, with 8 bases remaining between them. For the CDR3, the DNA is TGTGCCAGCAGTTACGGCTCCAGCTATGGCTACACCTTC. It encodes CASSYGSSYGYTF.

This rearrangement joins TRBV5-4 to TRBJ1-3; D not certain. The CDR3 runs to 13 residues. Germline CDR1 and CDR2: SGHNT and YYREEE (reference sequence). Deletions cut 2 bases from V and 0 bases from J, with 3 bases between. The CDR3 sequence is CASSLTSGNTIYF. In nucleotides, the CDR3 is TGTGCCAGCAGCTTAACCTCTGGAAACACCATATATTTT.

By share, this clone ranks as medium-sized. The chain carries TRBV2 and TRBJ2-7; TRBD1 might be the D (6 bases). The length of the CDR3 is 16 residues. Trimming took off 0 bases at V and 9 bases at J, with 21 bases between the two ends. Germline CDR1 reads SNHLY; CDR2 reads FYNNEI. The CDR3 sequence is CASSEALSRGSLWQYF. The CDR3 DNA follows: TGTGCCAGCAGTGAAGCGCTTTCCAGGGGAAGTTTGTGGCAGTACTTC.

This clone was counted a single time. The chain employs TRBV7-6 and TRBJ2-3; 12 nucleotides agree with TRBD2. The CDR3 runs 16 residues. V was clipped by 5 bases and J by 2 bases; unmatched bases: 5. The germline V gene has CDR1 SGHVS and CDR2 FNYEAQ. CDR3 amino acids: CASSRRTSGNTDTQYF. For the CDR3, the DNA is TGTGCCAGCAGCCGAAGGACTAGCGGGAACACAGATACGCAGTATTTT.

The gene calls are TRBV28 and TRBJ1-4; D remains unclear. The V end was cut by 7 bases, the J end by 8 bases, with 17 bases between. Per germline, CDR1 MDHEN and CDR2 SYDVKM. The length of the CDR3 is 14 residues. CDR3 sequence (DNA): TGTGCCAGCACCACACCAGGTTTAGAGGAAAAACTGTTTTTT. It encodes CASTTPGLEEKLFF.

The chain combines TRBV7-9 with TRBJ1-1; no clear D gene. Germline CDR1 reads SEHNR; CDR2 reads FQNEAQ (reference sequence). The V gene lost 2 bases and the J gene lost 4 bases, with 20 bases spanning the gap. CDR3 length equals 17 residues. The CDR3 DNA sequence: TGTGCCAGCAGCTTACAGTCTATCGGGGTTTGGAGCACTGAAGCTTTCTTT. Its translation is CASSLQSIGVWSTEAFF.

This chain uses TRBV5-5 with TRBJ2-1; the match to TRBD2 covers 7 bases. Germline assignment: CDR1 SGHKS and CDR2 YYEKEE (reference sequence). V was clipped by 2 bases and J by 8 bases; unmatched bases: 4. This CDR3 comprises 13 residues. In DNA, the CDR3 is TGTGCCAGCAGCTTCCCGGGGGGTGATGAGCAGTTCTTC. Translating it yields CASSFPGGDEQFF.

The genes are TRBV6-1 and TRBJ2-7; a weak D match, TRBD2 (5 bases). Germline values: CDR1 MNHNS, CDR2 SASEGT. The CDR3 length is 18 residues. Trimming left V 1 base short and J 0 bases short, with 19 bases between. The CDR3 loop reads CASSEVYGGQESSYEQYF. As DNA, the CDR3 is TGTGCCAGCAGTGAAGTTTATGGCGGGCAGGAGAGCTCCTACGAGCAGTACTTC.

The V and J genes are TRBV7-6 and TRBJ2-1; TRBD1 matches at 7 bases. The V gene end was trimmed by 5 bases and the J gene end by 4 bases; junction bases not matched to a gene: 8. Germline V gene data show CDR1 as SGHVS and CDR2 as FNYEAQ. There are 15 residues in the CDR3. CDR3 amino acids: CASSLGQGDYNEQFF. As DNA, the CDR3 is TGTGCCAGCAGCCTAGGGCAGGGGGATTACAATGAGCAGTTCTTC.

The rearrangement uses TRBV2 and TRBJ1-1; D ambiguous. The CDR3 is 13 residues long. Germline assignment: CDR1 SNHLY and CDR2 FYNNEI. V was shortened by 7 bases and J by 1 base, with 10 bases between the two germline ends. CDR3 sequence reads: CASKVYRNTEAFF. CDR3 coding DNA: TGTGCCAGCAAAGTCTACAGGAACACTGAAGCTTTCTTT.

This clone is medium-sized in the sample. The V and J genes are TRBV5-1 and TRBJ2-7, with a possible D match to TRBD2 (5 bases). The CDR3 consists of 16 residues. V was pared by 4 bases and J by 4 bases, with 21 bases between. Germline-derived CDR1 and CDR2 are SGHRS and YFSETQ. The CDR3 loop is CASSPRAPNSNYEQYF. Here the CDR3 DNA reads TGCGCCAGCAGCCCGAGGGCCCCTAACAGCAATTACGAGCAGTACTTC.

The V gene is TRBV2, the J gene TRBJ1-5; possible D gene TRBD1, 6 bases. Trimming pared 0 bases from V and 6 bases from J, leaving 18 bases between. From germline, CDR1 is SNHLY and CDR2 FYNNEI. This CDR3 has 17 residues. Here the CDR3 DNA reads TGTGCCAGCAGTGAAGCGCTTGGCAGGGGAAGTGGTCAGCCCCAGCATTTT. Translated: CASSEALGRGSGQPQHF. Variable domain in full (rest from reference TRBV2 and TRBJ1-5): EPEVTQTPSHQVTQMGQEVILRCVPISNHLYFYWYRQILGQKVEFLVSFYNNEISEKSEIFDDQFSVERPDGSNFTLKIRSTKLEDSAMYFCASSEALGRGSGQPQHFGDGTRLSIL.

The chain carries TRBV5-6 and TRBJ2-3, with 9 positions matching TRBD2. V was clipped by 0 bases and J by 4 bases; unmatched bases: 9. Germline values: CDR1 SGHDT, CDR2 YYEEEE. CDR3 size: 17 residues. The chain's CDR3 is CASSLGASGIRADTQYF. The CDR3 bases are TGTGCCAGCAGCTTGGGTGCTAGCGGGATTCGGGCAGATACGCAGTATTTT.

J is TRBJ1-5 and V is TRBV28, with D tentatively TRBD1 (5 bases). Germline lookup yields CDR1 MDHEN and CDR2 SYDVKM. V shed 7 bases and J shed 7 bases, with 20 bases lying between them. The CDR3 runs 15 residues. CDR3 nucleotides: TGTGCCAGCAATAAGGACACCTACCACGACCAGCCCCAGCATTTT. Protein sequence: CASNKDTYHDQPQHF.